Shown below are 23 T cell receptor beta chains from a single sample sequenced in a study of T-cell memory formation after mild COVID-19. TCRdb called the 5' RACE reads again in MiXCR, with one record for every CDR3 protein. The sample lists fewer than 60,000 distinct CDR3 sequences; roughly 25% were seen once. The specimen sequenced was PBMCs or a T cell subset sorted from them (not recorded which). Every receptor here comes from a man aged 18 to 30 who had mild COVID-19 (a few samples of this study predate the infection). Cell type and time point are not known.

The DNA for the CDR3 is TGCAGCGTTGGACAGTCCGATACCTACGAGCAGTACTTC. Translation gives CSVGQSDTYEQYF. The rearrangement links TRBV29-1 to TRBJ2-7; D is perhaps TRBD1 (5 bases). With 4 bases removed from V and 2 bases from J, the gap between germline ends came to 12 bases. The CDR3 consists of 13 residues. Germline V gene data show CDR1 as SQVTM and CDR2 as ANQGSEA.

This rearrangement joins TRBV7-2 to TRBJ2-3, with D maybe TRBD2 (6 bases). The V end was cut by 6 bases, the J end by 4 bases, with 17 bases between. This CDR3 is built from 15 residues. Germline V gene sequence: CDR1 SGHTA, CDR2 FQGNSA. In DNA, the CDR3 is TGTGCCAGCAGTGGAGGGTGGGCGGAACCAGATACGCAGTATTTT. This sequence encodes CASSGGWAEPDTQYF.

This clonotype came up a few times. The CDR3 DNA is TGTGCCATCGGACAGGGCCACGAGCAGTACGTC. Its translation: CAIGQGHEQYV. V is TRBV6-5 and J is TRBJ2-7, with 8 positions matching TRBD1. The V segment lost 10 bases and the J segment 5 bases; nucleotides outside the gene matches: 4. The CDR3 is 11 residues long. CDR1 and CDR2 (germline): MNHEY, SVGAGI.

J is TRBJ2-1 and V is TRBV29-1; TRBD1 agrees at 8 bases. V lost 1 base to trimming and J lost 3 bases; unmatched junction nucleotides: 2. The V gene's germline CDR1 is SQVTM and CDR2 ANQGSEA. The length of the CDR3 is 14 residues. The CDR3 loop reads CSVEGTGIYNEQFF. The CDR3 coding sequence is TGCAGCGTTGAAGGGACAGGGATCTACAATGAGCAGTTCTTC.

This rearrangement joins TRBV25-1 to TRBJ2-3; TRBD2 agrees at 7 bases. Germline-derived CDR1 and CDR2 are MGHDK and SYGVNS. After removal of 4 bases from V and 2 bases from J, the junction contained 9 bases not matched to a gene. The CDR3 sequence is 16 residues long. The CDR3 sequence is CASSARRAGVTDTQYF. The CDR3 nucleotides read TGTGCCAGCAGTGCGCGAAGGGCGGGGGTCACAGATACGCAGTATTTT. The complete variable domain, with remaining parts taken from reference TRBV25-1 and TRBJ2-3, reads EADIYQTPRYLVIGTGKKITLECSQTMGHDKMYWYQQDPGMELHLIHYSYGVNSTEKGDLSSESTVSRIRTEHFPLTLESARPSHTSQYLCASSARRAGVTDTQYFGPGTRLTVL.

This clonotype was counted between two and nine times. The J gene is TRBJ2-1, the V gene TRBV6-2 or TRBV6-3; 14 nucleotides line up with TRBD2. This CDR3 comprises 19 residues. The V gene's germline CDR1 is MNHEY and CDR2 SVGEGT. J gave up 1 base and V 2 bases, and 7 bases lay outside the gene matches. The CDR3: CASSYTGTSGGRSYNEQFF. For the CDR3, the DNA is TGTGCCAGCAGTTACACGGGGACTAGCGGGGGAAGATCCTACAATGAGCAGTTCTTC.

This chain joins TRBV6-4 and TRBJ2-1; 7 positions agree with TRBD1. V trimming: 2 bases; J trimming: 3 bases; junction bases outside the gene matches: 4. The germline gives CDR1 MRHNA, CDR2 SNTAGT. CDR3 length equals 15 residues. The CDR3 loop reads CASSDLPGGYNEQFF. CDR3 nucleotides: TGTGCCAGCAGTGACCTTCCAGGGGGCTACAATGAGCAGTTCTTC.

In DNA, the CDR3 is TGTGCCAGCAGCCCGGGGTGGGGAGCCGCCGGGGAGCTGTTTTTT. Protein product: CASSPGWGAAGELFF. This chain joins TRBV7-9 and TRBJ2-2; possible D gene TRBD2, 5 bases. The V and J ends lost 5 bases and 6 bases respectively, with 16 bases between them. CDR1 and CDR2 from the germline V gene are SEHNR and FQNEAQ (reference sequence). The CDR3 is 15 residues long.

This clonotype was counted only a few times. This chain uses TRBV5-1 with TRBJ1-1, with unresolved D. The CDR3 contains 13 residues. Trimming cost V 1 base and J 7 bases, with 11 bases left between them. In germline, CDR1 is SGHRS, CDR2 YFSETQ. CDR3 region: CASSLPRAGEAFF. Here the CDR3 DNA reads TGCGCCAGCAGCTTGCCTCGGGCAGGTGAAGCTTTCTTT.

This clonotype was seen only a few times. The chain combines TRBV7-9 with TRBJ2-5; no firm D call. CDR1 and CDR2 (germline): SEHNR, FQNEAQ (reference sequence). V lost 2 bases and J lost 3, with 13 bases in between. This CDR3 is 15 amino acids long. Here the CDR3 DNA reads TGTGCCAGCAGCTTATACTTAGGCACCGAAGAGACCCAGTACTTC. This gives the protein CASSLYLGTEETQYF.

As concerns this clonotype: Relative to the germline gene, one junction end is altered; a read error may explain this. The chain joins TRBV7-7 to TRBJ2-5; 10 bases are a match to TRBD1. Germline V gives CDR1 SSHAT, CDR2 FNYEAQ (reference sequence). The CDR3 is 14 residues long. This chain's CDR3 is CASSLWTGGETQYF. CDR3 DNA sequence: TGTGCTAGCAGCTTGTGGACAGGGGGAGAGACCCAGTACTTC.

This clonotype was seen a handful of times. The chain links TRBV13 to TRBJ2-7, with 9 bases identical to TRBD1. J gave up 4 bases and V 5 bases, and 6 bases lay outside the gene matches. CDR3 length: 14 residues. Germline CDR1 reads PRHDT; CDR2 reads FYEKMQ (reference sequence). CDR3 DNA sequence: TGTGCCAGCAGCCTGGGACAGGGAAGATACGAGCAGTACGTC. Its protein is CASSLGQGRYEQYV.

The sample holds a few counts of this clonotype. The V and J genes are TRBV5-6 and TRBJ2-5, with a tentative D call TRBD1 (6 bases). Germline values: CDR1 SGHDT, CDR2 YYEEEE. The CDR3 is 14 amino acids. Trimming removed 4 bases from V and 4 bases from J, with 14 bases in between. CDR3 amino acids: CASSLGALVETQYF. As DNA, the CDR3 is TGTGCCAGCAGCCTGGGGGCTTTAGTAGAGACCCAGTACTTC.

The chain joins TRBV5-1 to TRBJ1-2, with D tentatively TRBD1 (5 bases). The length of the CDR3 is 14 residues. The germline CDR1 and CDR2 sequences are SGHRS and YFSETQ. Trimming cost V 4 bases and J 5 bases, with 15 bases left between them. The CDR3 region is CASSTTGTEYGYTF. DNA of the CDR3: TGCGCCAGCAGCACAACCGGGACGGAGTATGGCTACACCTTC.

This clonotype has a single count. The chain employs TRBV4-1 and TRBJ2-7, with TRBD2 identical over 8 bases. The CDR3 runs to 12 residues. Per the germline V gene, CDR1 is MGHRA and CDR2 is YSYEKL. V shed 4 bases and J 6 bases; nucleotides not matched to a gene: 2. The CDR3 sequence is CASSLRGGEQYF. The CDR3 region has the DNA TGCGCCAGCAGCCTCCGGGGGGGCGAGCAGTACTTC.

The table lists this clonotype with a few counts. The gene calls are TRBV6-5 and TRBJ1-1; possible D gene TRBD1, 5 bases. Germline V gene sequence: CDR1 MNHEY, CDR2 SVGAGI. This CDR3 is built from 13 residues. Trimming took 5 bases from V and 4 from J, leaving 11 bases between them. The CDR3 is CASSQRGGTEAFF. The CDR3 DNA reads as TGTGCCAGCAGTCAACGCGGGGGCACTGAAGCTTTCTTT.

This clonotype was counted a few times. This chain links TRBV5-6 with TRBJ1-1; unclear D gene. The ends were cut back, 1 base at V and 6 bases at J, with 7 bases in the middle. There are 12 residues in the CDR3. In germline, CDR1 is SGHDT, CDR2 YYEEEE. CDR3 bases: TGTGCCAGCAGCTTGCGTTACTCTGAAGCTTTCTTT. Its protein product is CASSLRYSEAFF.

This clonotype occurred once. The chain carries TRBV7-2 and TRBJ2-1; tentatively, D is TRBD2 (6 bases). CDR3 size: 14 residues. Trimming shortened V by 4 bases and J by 12 bases, and 19 bases separated the two germline ends. Germline values: CDR1 SGHTA, CDR2 FQGNSA. The CDR3 nucleotides read TGTGCCAGCAGCTCAGGGACTGGGAGTGCAGGGCAGTTCTTC. Amino acids: CASSSGTGSAGQFF.

J is TRBJ1-1 and V is TRBV4-1; 7 bases line up with TRBD1. The junction had 6 bases not matched to a gene; V was cut back by 1 base and J by 1 base. The length of the CDR3 is 16 residues. Per germline, CDR1 MGHRA and CDR2 YSYEKL. CDR3 sequence: CASSQVARGENTEAFF. CDR3 nucleotides: TGCGCCAGCAGCCAAGTCGCCAGGGGGGAGAACACTGAAGCTTTCTTT.

This rearrangement joins TRBV3-1 to TRBJ1-6, with 12 bases that match TRBD1. The germline V gene has CDR1 LGHDT and CDR2 YNNKEL (reference sequence). This CDR3 has 19 residues. The trim removed 3 bases at V and 2 bases at J, leaving 8 bases unmatched. Written as DNA, the CDR3 is TGTGCCAGCAGCCATGGGCCGGGACAGGGGGCGACCTATAATTCACCCCTCCACTTT. The encoded protein is CASSHGPGQGATYNSPLHF.

The gene calls are TRBV4-1 and TRBJ1-1; tentative D call: TRBD1 (6 bases). The V gene lost 0 bases and the J gene lost 5 bases, with 10 bases spanning the gap. The CDR3 is 14 amino acids. Germline V gene lookup returns CDR1 MGHRA and CDR2 YSYEKL. CDR3 sequence reads: CASSQDQGWTEAFF. The CDR3 nucleotides are TGCGCCAGCAGCCAAGATCAGGGGTGGACTGAAGCTTTCTTT.

Regarding this clonotype: At one end, the junction sequence differs from germline, possibly due to a read error. The genes are TRBV7-7 and TRBJ2-5, with TRBD1 matching 10 bases. Looked up from germline, CDR1 is SSHAT and CDR2 is FNYEAQ (reference sequence). The CDR3 totals 14 residues. CDR3 residues: CASSTGTGAETQYF. The CDR3 DNA follows: TGTGCTAGCAGCACCGGGACAGGGGCAGAGACCCAGTACTTC. The full variable domain, completed using reference TRBV7-7 and TRBJ2-5, is GAGVSQSPRYKVTKRGQDVTLRCDPISSHATLYWYQQALGQGPEFLTYFNYEAQPDKSGLPSDRFSAERPEGSISTLTIQRTEQRDSAMYRCASSTGTGAETQYFGPGTRLLVL.

This clonotype came up many times. The rearrangement uses TRBV12-3 or TRBV12-4 and TRBJ2-1; tentative D call: TRBD1 (5 bases). The CDR3 loop spans 12 amino acids. V was shortened by 4 bases and J by 6 bases, with 7 bases between the two germline ends. For the CDR3, the DNA is TGTGCCAGCAGTTCCAGGGTCAATGAGCAGTTCTTC. Encoded protein: CASSSRVNEQFF.